One sample yielded the 22 T cell receptor beta chains listed below, sequenced in a study of prognosis after radiotherapy for stage I lung cancer. By two-round multiplex PCR, the TCR beta CDR3 was amplified from genomic DNA. For every TRBV and TRBJ gene, a specific primer was used in first-round PCR. TCRdb reprocessed the multiplex PCR reads with MiXCR, giving one entry per CDR3 protein. The sample yields about 12,000 distinct CDR3 sequences, around 40% seen once. The input for sequencing was PBMCs, taken before or after stereotactic body radiation therapy (not recorded which). The receptors shown here come from a donor aged 50 or older with non-small cell lung cancer.

This clonotype has a count of ten or more. V and J are TRBV20-1 and TRBJ2-4; TRBD2 might be the D (5 bases). CDR1 DFQATT and CDR2 SNEGSKA come from the germline V gene (reference sequence). The CDR3 sequence is 14 residues long. V shed 3 bases and J shed 0 bases, with 9 bases lying between them. CDR3 sequence reads: CSASEGLAKNIQYF. The CDR3 DNA reads TGCAGTGCTAGTGAGGGATTAGCCAAAAACATTCAGTACTTC.

This clonotype was seen at least ten times. V gene TRBV20-1 combines with J gene TRBJ2-1, with TRBD2 as a possible D gene (6 bases). The CDR3 spans 16 residues. Trimming took off 6 bases at V and 2 bases at J, with 20 bases between the two ends. CDR1 and CDR2 (germline): DFQATT, SNEGSKA (reference sequence). The CDR3 sequence: CSAFPRKGRTYNEQFF. The DNA for the CDR3 is TGCAGTGCATTCCCTAGAAAGGGGAGGACCTACAATGAGCAGTTCTTC.

This clonotype was seen repeatedly, ten times or more. This chain links TRBV13 with TRBJ2-7; TRBD2 matches at 7 bases. Germline-derived CDR1 and CDR2 are PRHDT and FYEKMQ (reference sequence). The CDR3 runs 17 residues. The J segment lost 6 bases and the V segment lost 8 bases, leaving 22 bases of the junction unmatched. The CDR3 protein is CASAIVGLDPLNREQYF. The CDR3 DNA reads TGTGCCAGCGCAATAGTCGGACTAGATCCACTAAATCGCGAGCAGTACTTC.

By its share, this clonotype is medium-sized. V usage is TRBV6-6 and J usage is TRBJ2-1; D gene unclear. Germline V CDR1 and CDR2: MNHNY, SVGAGI (reference sequence). This CDR3 contains 16 residues. Trimming took 0 bases from V and 6 from J, leaving 15 bases between them. Written as DNA, the CDR3 is TGTGCCAGCAGTTACTCCAGTCCCCTCTCGGGCAATGAGCAGTTCTTC. Translating it yields CASSYSSPLSGNEQFF.

This clonotype was found many times. This sequence joins TRBV3-1 and TRBJ1-6; maybe TRBD1 (6 bases). V gave up 4 bases and J gave up 3 bases, with 13 bases separating them. The V gene's germline CDR1 is LGHDT and CDR2 YNNKEL (reference sequence). There are 16 residues in the CDR3. The CDR3 DNA sequence: TGTGCCAGCAGCCGCACCGGACAGTTCTATAATTCACCCCTCCACTTT. This translates into CASSRTGQFYNSPLHF.

Many counts were recorded for this clonotype. The DNA for the CDR3 is TGCAGTGCTGGGGGGGCACCGGGACTAGCGGGAGTTGAGCAGTTCTTC. Its protein is CSAGGAPGLAGVEQFF. The chain recombines TRBV20-1 with TRBJ2-1; TRBD2 agrees at 14 bases. CDR1 DFQATT and CDR2 SNEGSKA come from the germline V gene (reference sequence). The CDR3 length is 16 residues. J gave up 9 bases and V 5 bases, and 12 bases lay outside the gene matches.

The V gene is TRBV5-1, the J gene TRBJ2-5; 8 bases map to TRBD1. The germline gives CDR1 SGHRS, CDR2 YFSETQ. V lost 4 bases, J lost 5 bases, and 13 bases stayed unmatched. There are 16 residues in the CDR3. In DNA, the CDR3 is TGCGCCAGCAGCCCGGGGCGGACAGGGATTCTGGAGACCCAGTACTTC. Its translation is CASSPGRTGILETQYF.

This clonotype was found a few times. V gene TRBV5-4 combines with J gene TRBJ1-2; tentatively, D is TRBD1 (6 bases). This CDR3 region has 15 residues. Trimming took 1 base from V and 7 from J, leaving 17 bases between them. Germline CDR1 and CDR2: SGHNT and YYREEE (reference sequence). The DNA for the CDR3 is TGTGCCAGCAGCTTGAGTTTGGGGGCAGGAGGTGGCTACACCTTC. Translated: CASSLSLGAGGGYTF.

This chain connects TRBV28 to TRBJ2-3; D gene unclear. Per the germline V gene, CDR1 is MDHEN and CDR2 is SYDVKM. V was clipped by 7 bases and J by 3 bases, with 8 bases between them. The CDR3 runs to 12 residues. CDR3 sequence: CASTLGTDTQYF. The CDR3 DNA sequence: TGTGCCAGCACCCTCGGTACAGATACGCAGTATTTT.

This clonotype was detected ten times or more. CDR3 loop: CASSRQGASYGYTF. The CDR3 nucleotides are TGTGCCAGCAGTCGACAGGGGGCAAGCTATGGCTACACCTTC. This chain connects TRBV6-1 to TRBJ1-2; 10 nucleotides match TRBD1. Germline V lookup: CDR1 MNHNS, CDR2 SASEGT. V dropped 5 bases and J dropped 4; count of bases not matched to a gene: 4. The CDR3 totals 14 residues.

This clonotype showed up many times. In nucleotides, the CDR3 is TGTGCCAGCGCTGGGCGGGAGCAGTTCTTC. Protein: CASAGREQFF. The V call is TRBV7-8, the J call TRBJ2-1; no clear D. Germline CDR1 is SGHVS and CDR2 is FQNEAQ. V gave up 8 bases and J gave up 10 bases, with 9 bases separating them. The CDR3 has 10 residues.

By share of the sample, this clonotype is medium-sized. The V and J genes are TRBV5-5 and TRBJ1-3; 7 nucleotides match TRBD1. Trimming at V came to 0 bases and at J to 4 bases, leaving 4 bases not matched to a gene. Germline loops: CDR1 SGHKS, CDR2 YYEKEE (reference sequence). This CDR3 spans 15 amino acids. The CDR3 sequence: CASSLEGARGNTIYF. As DNA, the CDR3 is TGTGCCAGCAGCTTGGAGGGGGCTCGCGGAAACACCATATATTTT.

This clonotype was detected many times. This chain joins TRBV7-2 and TRBJ2-5, with unresolved D. The germline V gene encodes CDR1 SGHTA and CDR2 FQGNSA. V was cut by 4 bases and J by 5 bases, with 8 bases left in between. The CDR3 has 12 residues. The CDR3 reads CASSSHWETQYF. CDR3 nucleotides: TGTGCCAGCAGCTCCCACTGGGAGACCCAGTACTTC.

This chain uses TRBV18 with TRBJ1-1; 10 nucleotides align to TRBD1. Germline V CDR1 and CDR2: KGHSH, LQKENI. The CDR3 extends over 14 amino acids. Trimming at V came to 3 bases and at J to 2 bases, leaving 0 bases not matched to a gene. DNA for the CDR3: TGTGCCAGCTCACCGACAGGGGGCAACACTGAAGCTTTCTTT. Protein product: CASSPTGGNTEAFF.

Points on this clonotype: Given a far larger clone just one base away, this is likely a sequencing read error. The rearrangement links TRBV27 to TRBJ1-1, with D possibly being TRBD1 (5 bases). The V gene's germline CDR1 is MNHEY and CDR2 SMNVEV (reference sequence). The CDR3 spans 15 residues. The CDR3: CARSSRAGMNTEAFF. CDR3 sequence (DNA): TGTGCCAGAAGTTCCCGAGCAGGGATGAACACTGAAGCTTTCTTT.

This clonotype was counted ten times or more. A read error may explain this, as a much larger clone is one base away. V and J are TRBV28 and TRBJ2-1, with D unresolved. Trimming cost V 3 bases and J 6 bases, with 21 bases left between them. The CDR3 sequence is 17 residues long. CDR1 and CDR2 from the germline V gene are MDHEN and SYDVKM. The CDR3 reads CASSLVRLQPLCNEQFF. CDR3 bases: TGTGCCAGCAGTTTGGTCCGGCTACAACCCCTATGCAATGAGCAGTTCTTC.

At least ten counts were recorded for this clonotype. The gene calls are TRBV6-5 and TRBJ2-5, with 15 bases matching TRBD2. Germline assignment: CDR1 MNHEY and CDR2 SVGAGI. This CDR3 has 18 amino acids. V lost 0 bases, J lost 5 bases, and 7 bases stayed unmatched. The CDR3: CASSYSTGLAGGGETQYF. The CDR3 region has the DNA TGTGCCAGCAGTTACTCTACGGGACTAGCGGGGGGAGGGGAGACCCAGTACTTC.

Concerning this clonotype itself: This CDR3 fails to terminate in the conserved phenylalanine or tryptophan, so it likely reflects a read error. This chain links TRBV20-1 with TRBJ2-7, with D possibly being TRBD2 (6 bases). Germline CDR1 is DFQATT and CDR2 is SNEGSKA (reference sequence). V lost 4 bases and J lost 0, with 13 bases in between. The CDR3 contains 14 residues. The DNA for the CDR3 is TGCAGTGCTACCGGGGACTTAAGCTCCTACGAGCAGTACGCA. Residues: CSATGDLSSYEQYA.

CDR3 region: CAVTLGTDTQYF. The DNA for the CDR3 is TGCGCCGTCACCTTGGGGACAGATACGCAGTATTTT. The rearrangement uses TRBV5-1 and TRBJ2-3, with D unclear. Germline CDR1 is SGHRS and CDR2 is YFSETQ. This CDR3 contains 12 residues. Trimming pared 10 bases from V and 3 bases from J, leaving 12 bases between.

This chain connects TRBV19 to TRBJ2-1; 14 bases are shared with TRBD2. The CDR3 covers 15 residues. The junction had 0 bases not matched to a gene; V was cut back by 8 bases and J by 0 bases. The V gene's germline CDR1 is LNHDA and CDR2 SQIVND (reference sequence). The CDR3 loop reads CASGTSGSSYNEQFF. Here the CDR3 DNA reads TGTGCCAGTGGGACTAGCGGGAGCTCCTACAATGAGCAGTTCTTC.

The gene calls are TRBV19 and TRBJ2-1; D gene uncertain. V was pared by 4 bases and J by 8 bases, with 6 bases between. The CDR3 extends over 11 amino acids. From germline, CDR1 is LNHDA and CDR2 SQIVND (reference sequence). The CDR3 DNA is TGTGCCAGTAGTACTTACGATGAGCAGTTCTTC. This gives the protein CASSTYDEQFF.

In the case of this clonotype: Since a far larger clone is one base different, this is likely a read error. J is TRBJ2-3 and V is TRBV7-6, with D possibly matching TRBD2 (6 bases). CDR3 length: 14 residues. Germline CDR1 and CDR2: SGHVS and FNYEAQ. The DNA for the CDR3 is TGTGTCAGCAGCTTACCGGCAGCGGGCGCTACGCAGTATTTT. Encoded protein: CVSSLPAAGATQYF.